Below are 32 T cell receptor beta chains sequenced from a single sample in a study of human T cells and chemical hapten exposure. TCRdb recomputed calls from the RACE reads with MiXCR, one row per CDR3 protein. Of 65,000 to 85,000 distinct CDR3 sequences in the sample, about 10% were seen once. Time point denoted: patch test 1, 2 weeks after DPC sensitization. Treatment specified: therapeutic diphenylcyclopropenone sensitization with weekly scalp DPC. The specimen was whole blood, collected in connection with sensitization to the hapten diphenylcyclopropenone (DPC). The receptor source for this set is a woman aged 55-70 years with alopecia areata. Some clones in this sample may be carry-over from other donors' samples.

V is TRBV19 and J is TRBJ2-1, with 9 bases lining up with TRBD2. Trimming at V came to 5 bases and at J to 4 bases, leaving 0 bases not matched to a gene. The germline V gene encodes CDR1 LNHDA and CDR2 SQIVND (reference sequence). The CDR3 is 13 residues long. CDR3 protein: CASSAGGYNEQFF. The CDR3 nucleotides read TGTGCCAGTAGTGCGGGGGGGTACAATGAGCAGTTCTTC. The entire variable domain, with the rest obtained from reference TRBV19 and TRBJ2-1, is as follows: DGGITQSPKYLFRKEGQNVTLSCEQNLNHDAMYWYRQDPGQGLRLIYYSQIVNDFQKGDIAEGYSVSREKKESFPLTVTSAQKNPTAFYLCASSAGGYNEQFFGPGTRLTVL.

This clonotype was detected many times. The chain employs TRBV20-1 and TRBJ2-7; 10 nucleotides line up with TRBD2. Germline-derived CDR1 and CDR2 are DFQATT and SNEGSKA (reference sequence). This CDR3 spans 14 amino acids. V shed 6 bases and J 6 bases; nucleotides not matched to a gene: 11. The CDR3 nucleotides are TGCAGTGCCAACTCCGGGACTAGCGTAAGCGAGCAGTACTTC. Translation: CSANSGTSVSEQYF.

The chain employs TRBV4-1 and TRBJ2-3; 7 bases align to TRBD1. From germline, CDR1 is MGHRA and CDR2 YSYEKL. The ends lost 3 bases at V and 2 bases at J; junction bases unmatched: 8. The CDR3 runs 16 residues. The chain's CDR3 is CASSHGNRGYTDTQYF. CDR3 sequence (DNA): TGCGCCAGCAGCCATGGCAACAGGGGCTACACAGATACGCAGTATTTT.

This clonotype occurred many times. This chain connects TRBV28 to TRBJ2-5; 7 bases are shared with TRBD1. V dropped 7 bases and J dropped 9; count of bases not matched to a gene: 8. Germline V CDR1 and CDR2: MDHEN, SYDVKM. There are 12 residues in the CDR3. The DNA for the CDR3 is TGTGCCAGCACCACAAGGGGGCCCGCCCAGTACTTC. As protein: CASTTRGPAQYF.

This clonotype was observed a few times. V gene TRBV29-1 combines with J gene TRBJ1-2; 11 bases align to TRBD1. Trimming took 7 bases from V and 6 from J; bases not matched to a gene: 13. CDR1 SQVTM and CDR2 ANQGSEA come from the germline V gene. The CDR3 has 15 amino acids. CDR3: CSAKTRDRGLHGYTF. The DNA of the CDR3 is TGCAGCGCGAAAACAAGGGACAGGGGGTTACATGGCTACACCTTC.

The sample holds many counts of this clonotype. This chain joins TRBV20-1 and TRBJ2-5; TRBD2 matches at 8 bases. CDR3 length: 13 residues. Germline lookup yields CDR1 DFQATT and CDR2 SNEGSKA (reference sequence). V dropped 6 bases and J dropped 4; count of bases not matched to a gene: 7. In nucleotides, the CDR3 is TGCAGTGCGGCAGCGGGGGTCCGAGAGACCCAGTACTTC. Its translation: CSAAAGVRETQYF.

This clonotype was observed many times. The rearrangement joins TRBV30 to TRBJ2-3; possible D gene TRBD1, 6 bases. CDR3 length: 16 amino acids. V lost 0 bases and J 5 bases, leaving 18 bases between the germline ends. Germline V gives CDR1 GTSNPN, CDR2 SVGIG (reference sequence). The CDR3 sequence: CAWSVLAGTRGDTQYF. The DNA for the CDR3 is TGTGCCTGGAGTGTACTGGCAGGGACAAGGGGAGATACGCAGTATTTT.

The chain has TRBV18 and TRBJ1-1; D remains unclear. This CDR3 has 14 residues. Per the germline V gene, CDR1 is KGHSH and CDR2 is LQKENI. V lost 3 bases and J lost 1, with 9 bases in between. The CDR3 coding sequence is TGTGCCAGCTCACCCTTTAACAGGAACACTGAAGCTTTCTTT. Its protein is CASSPFNRNTEAFF. Variable domain in full (rest from reference TRBV18 and TRBJ1-1): NAGVMQNPRHLVRRRGQEARLRCSPMKGHSHVYWYRQLPEEGLKFMVYLQKENIIDESGMPKERFSAEFPKEGPSILRIQQVVRGDSAAYFCASSPFNRNTEAFFGQGTRLTVV.

The sample holds a few counts of this clonotype. This chain's CDR3 is CSARKTSRADTQYF. CDR3 bases: TGCAGTGCTAGAAAGACTAGCCGCGCAGATACGCAGTATTTT. The rearrangement links TRBV20-1 to TRBJ2-3, with TRBD2 matching over 7 bases. The CDR3 is 14 residues long. CDR1 DFQATT and CDR2 SNEGSKA come from the germline V gene (reference sequence). J gave up 4 bases and V 2 bases, and 6 bases lay outside the gene matches.

As to this clonotype: A much bigger clone sits one base away, suggesting this may be a read error. The chain uses TRBV7-6 and TRBJ2-1; tentatively, D is TRBD1 (8 bases). This CDR3 contains 16 residues. Looked up from germline, CDR1 is SGHVS and CDR2 is FNYEAQ. V was trimmed by 5 bases and J by 7 bases, leaving 21 bases between them. In DNA form, the CDR3 reads TGTGCCAGCAGCCGAAAGGACAGGGAGGGTTGGAATGAGCAGTTCTTC. This encodes CASSRKDREGWNEQFF.

There are many counts of this clonotype. The V gene is TRBV25-1, the J gene TRBJ2-2; possible D gene TRBD1, 6 bases. Germline CDR1 MGHDK, CDR2 SYGVNS. CDR3 length: 16 amino acids. V shed 9 bases and J shed 1 base, with 18 bases lying between them. The CDR3 is CARWDRGSMNTGELFF. The CDR3 bases are TGTGCCAGATGGGATAGGGGGTCCATGAACACCGGGGAGCTGTTTTTT.

This clonotype was observed at least ten times. As DNA, the CDR3 is TGTGCCAGCAGCTCCCCCTGGGTGGGGGGGGATACGCAGTATTTT. It yields the protein CASSSPWVGGDTQYF. The rearrangement links TRBV11-2 to TRBJ2-3; 7 nucleotides match TRBD2. The V gene's germline CDR1 is SGHAT and CDR2 FQNNGV. This CDR3 contains 15 residues. J was trimmed by 6 bases and V by 4 bases; bases with no gene match: 10.

The chain recombines TRBV7-2 with TRBJ2-5; D not certain. The CDR3 runs to 13 residues. Trimming cost V 5 bases and J 4 bases, with 11 bases left between them. Germline values: CDR1 SGHTA, CDR2 FQGNSA. CDR3 DNA: TGTGCCAGCAGCCGCGGACGGACAGAGACCCAGTACTTC. Protein product: CASSRGRTETQYF.

V usage is TRBV27 and J usage is TRBJ1-1; a weak D match, TRBD1 (6 bases). Per the germline V gene, CDR1 is MNHEY and CDR2 is SMNVEV (reference sequence). The CDR3 extends over 14 amino acids. Trimming removed 3 bases at V and 4 bases at J, with 12 bases between. In DNA form, the CDR3 reads TGTGCCAGCAGTTTCTTAGAGGGGGGCACTGAAGCTTTCTTT. It codes for CASSFLEGGTEAFF.

This clonotype has at least ten counts. The chain recombines TRBV4-1 with TRBJ1-2; no firm D call. Germline CDR1 is MGHRA and CDR2 is YSYEKL. V gave up 3 bases and J gave up 5 bases, with 13 bases separating them. The CDR3 extends over 14 amino acids. The CDR3 DNA reads TGCGCCAGCAGCCATCCCCCAGCGTGGTATGGCTACACCTTC. Translated, it gives CASSHPPAWYGYTF.

V gene TRBV7-2 combines with J gene TRBJ1-3; D possibly corresponds to TRBD1 (6 bases). The V end was cut by 6 bases, the J end by 3 bases, with 6 bases between. Germline-derived CDR1 and CDR2 are SGHTA and FQGNSA. The CDR3 contains 12 residues. In DNA form, the CDR3 reads TGTGCCAGCAGGGACAGTGGAAACACCATATATTTT. Translated, it gives CASRDSGNTIYF.

This chain connects TRBV10-3 to TRBJ1-1, with a tentative D call TRBD1 (5 bases). The CDR3 totals 12 residues. From germline, CDR1 is ENHRY and CDR2 SYGVKD. V lost 10 bases and J 4 bases, leaving 13 bases between the germline ends. CDR3 DNA: TGTGCCACCAGCGGGGGGGGCACTGAAGCTTTCTTT. Its protein is CATSGGGTEAFF.

V usage is TRBV7-3 and J usage is TRBJ2-1; D ambiguous. Trimming removed 2 bases at V and 10 bases at J, with 9 bases between. The CDR3 runs 12 residues. The germline V gene has CDR1 SGHTA and CDR2 FQGTGA. DNA of the CDR3: TGTGCCAGCAGCTTAGGGCTAGGGGAGCAGTTCTTC. Protein: CASSLGLGEQFF.

This chain joins TRBV30 and TRBJ2-7; maybe TRBD1 (5 bases). Germline lookup yields CDR1 GTSNPN and CDR2 SVGIG (reference sequence). The CDR3 is made up of 12 amino acids. V lost 3 bases to trimming and J lost 3 bases, with 9 bases between them. DNA of the CDR3: TGTGCCTGGAGCGCAGGGATCTACGAGCAGTACTTC. Translating it yields CAWSAGIYEQYF.

This clonotype was observed at least ten times. At one boundary the junction diverges from the germline segment, which might be a read error. J is TRBJ2-7 and V is TRBV3-1; 8 nucleotides agree with TRBD1. CDR1 and CDR2 (germline): LGHDT, YNNKEL (reference sequence). The CDR3 spans 14 residues. CDR3 DNA: TGTGCCAGCAGTCAAGGACAGGGAGGAAGGGAGCAGTACTTC. As protein: CASSQGQGGREQYF.

In this sample, this clonotype turned up many times. The CDR3 DNA sequence: TGCAGCGTTGACAGCCGAACCTACAATGAGCAGTTCTTC. Its protein is CSVDSRTYNEQFF. This sequence joins TRBV29-1 and TRBJ2-1; D gene uncertain. The germline CDR1 and CDR2 sequences are SQVTM and ANQGSEA. V lost 3 bases and J lost 2, with 8 bases in between. The CDR3 spans 13 residues.

This clonotype occurred a few times. The CDR3 spells CASSIVPAENQPQHF. The CDR3 DNA reads TGTGCCAGTAGTATAGTACCAGCTGAGAATCAGCCCCAGCATTTT. The V call is TRBV19, the J call TRBJ1-5; no firm D call. Per germline, CDR1 LNHDA and CDR2 SQIVND (reference sequence). The CDR3 extends over 15 amino acids. Trimming took off 1 base at V and 4 bases at J, with 11 bases between the two ends.

The chain recombines TRBV4-2 with TRBJ1-1; possible D gene TRBD1, 6 bases. This CDR3 has 14 amino acids. The germline V gene encodes CDR1 LGHNA and CDR2 YNFKEQ. Trimming took off 8 bases at V and 8 bases at J, with 21 bases between the two ends. CDR3 nucleotide sequence: TGTGCCAGCCTCCCGACTCTAAAGGGGGGAGAAGCTTTCTTT. It translates to CASLPTLKGGEAFF.

There are many counts of this clonotype. The rearrangement joins TRBV6-6 to TRBJ1-2, with D maybe TRBD1 (5 bases). Germline CDR1 is MNHNY and CDR2 is SVGAGI (reference sequence). This CDR3 is built from 12 residues. The V and J ends lost 6 bases and 0 bases respectively, with 5 bases between them. CDR3: CASRGANYGYTF. The CDR3 DNA reads TGTGCCAGCAGAGGGGCTAACTATGGCTACACCTTC.

The rearrangement uses TRBV6-1 and TRBJ1-1, with a weak D call TRBD1 (6 bases). V lost 6 bases and J 1 base, leaving 15 bases between the germline ends. Germline V CDR1 and CDR2: MNHNS, SASEGT. The CDR3 contains 15 residues. DNA of the CDR3: TGTGCCAGCAGCCTAGGAGCAGGGGAGAACACTGAAGCTTTCTTT. Encoded protein: CASSLGAGENTEAFF.

This clonotype was counted at least ten times. The gene calls are TRBV7-6 and TRBJ1-1; perhaps TRBD1 as D (6 bases). Per germline, CDR1 SGHVS and CDR2 FNYEAQ. This CDR3 has 14 residues. The ends were cut back, 5 bases at V and 4 bases at J, with 14 bases in the middle. The CDR3 region has the DNA TGTGCCAGCAGCCGAGGCAGGGGTGGCACTGAAGCTTTCTTT. Its protein is CASSRGRGGTEAFF.

The gene calls are TRBV20-1 and TRBJ2-3, with D possibly matching TRBD1 (5 bases). The CDR3 consists of 15 residues. Trimming removed 0 bases at V and 4 bases at J, with 14 bases between. Germline V gene data show CDR1 as DFQATT and CDR2 as SNEGSKA (reference sequence). The CDR3 DNA reads TGCAGTGCTAGAGAGGGGCAGGGTTGGCCAGATACGCAGTATTTT. Protein product: CSAREGQGWPDTQYF.

This chain joins TRBV4-1 and TRBJ2-3, with unresolved D. The CDR3 is made up of 13 amino acids. The ends were cut back, 1 base at V and 4 bases at J, with 6 bases in the middle. CDR1 and CDR2 from the germline V gene are MGHRA and YSYEKL. CDR3 in amino acids: CASSQASADTQYF. CDR3 sequence (DNA): TGCGCCAGCAGCCAAGCCAGTGCAGATACGCAGTATTTT.

This clonotype has at least ten counts. The genes are TRBV12-3 or TRBV12-4 and TRBJ1-1; D not resolved. V lost 6 bases and J lost 4, with 15 bases in between. This CDR3 spans 14 amino acids. Here the CDR3 reads CASSPGILGTEAFF. Here the CDR3 DNA reads TGTGCCAGCAGCCCGGGGATATTGGGCACTGAAGCTTTCTTT.

This clonotype has at least ten counts. The chain links TRBV4-2 to TRBJ2-1, with no clear D. Germline V lookup: CDR1 LGHNA, CDR2 YNFKEQ. The length of the CDR3 is 13 residues. Trimming pared 0 bases from V and 7 bases from J, leaving 7 bases between. The CDR3 reads CASSQDLGNEQFF. The CDR3 nucleotides are TGTGCCAGCAGCCAAGATCTGGGTAATGAGCAGTTCTTC.

This clonotype was counted many times. This chain joins TRBV10-2 and TRBJ2-5; 8 bases fit TRBD1. V shed 7 bases, J shed 4 bases, and the junction held 5 bases outside the gene matches. CDR1 is WSHSY, CDR2 SAAADI, per germline. This CDR3 has 13 amino acids. The DNA of the CDR3 is TGCGCCAGCAAGTCAGGGGGCGGAGAGACCCAGTACTTC. Translating gives CASKSGGGETQYF.

The J gene is TRBJ2-1, the V gene TRBV5-1; 11 positions agree with TRBD2. V lost 0 bases, J lost 5 bases, and 4 bases stayed unmatched. This CDR3 comprises 16 residues. Germline CDR1 reads SGHRS; CDR2 reads YFSETQ. The chain's CDR3 is CASSLVSSGGHNEQFF. Written as DNA, the CDR3 is TGCGCCAGCAGCTTGGTTTCTAGCGGGGGGCACAATGAGCAGTTCTTC.